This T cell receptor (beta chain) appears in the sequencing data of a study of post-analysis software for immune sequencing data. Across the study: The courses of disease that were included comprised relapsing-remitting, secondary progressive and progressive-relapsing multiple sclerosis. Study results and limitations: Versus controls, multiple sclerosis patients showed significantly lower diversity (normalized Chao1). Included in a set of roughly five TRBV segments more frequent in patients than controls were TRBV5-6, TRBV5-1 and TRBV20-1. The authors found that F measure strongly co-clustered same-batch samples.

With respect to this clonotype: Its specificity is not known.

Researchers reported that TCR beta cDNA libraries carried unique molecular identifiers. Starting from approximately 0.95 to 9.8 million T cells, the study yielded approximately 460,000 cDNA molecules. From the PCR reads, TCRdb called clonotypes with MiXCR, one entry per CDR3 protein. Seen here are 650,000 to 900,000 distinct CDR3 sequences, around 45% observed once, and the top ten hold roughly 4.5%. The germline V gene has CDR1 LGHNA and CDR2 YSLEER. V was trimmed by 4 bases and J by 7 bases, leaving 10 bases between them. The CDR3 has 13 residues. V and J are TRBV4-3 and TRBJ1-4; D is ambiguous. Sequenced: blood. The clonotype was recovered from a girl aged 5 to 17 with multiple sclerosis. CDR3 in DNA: TGCGCCAGCAGCCCTCTCGTTCGTGAAAAACTGTTTTTT. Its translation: CASSPLVREKLFF.